The rows below give T cell receptor beta chains drawn from one sample of a study of cytomegalovirus exposure and HLA in healthy donors. Profiled with immunoSEQ multiplex PCR; TCRdb holds only in-frame clones, not every one. The sample records 200,000 to 300,000 clones, approximately 85% being singletons. Sequencing was done on a sample of PBMCs. All receptors derive from a girl aged 2-10 years in good health and CMV-seronegative. Each CDR3 is given with its conserved first and last residue. The order of the fields is D gene, V gene, clone size, J gene, CDR3 protein, CDR3 DNA. A D gene is named only where the DNA matches it firmly. A row's size may be missing; if present it is once, few, many or a size class.

>.|TRBV5-1|.|TRBJ2-6
CASSPSTGAGANVLTF
TGCGCCAGCAGCCCGTCGACGGGGGCTGGGGCCAACGTCCTGACTTTC
>TRBD1|TRBV27|.|TRBJ2-3
CASSFLVTGGFTDTQYF
TGTGCCAGCAGTTTCCTGGTGACAGGGGGATTCACAGATACGCAGTATTTT
>TRBD1|TRBV30|.|TRBJ1-5
CAWSVQGSQPQHF
TGTGCCTGGAGTGTACAGGGGAGTCAGCCCCAGCATTTT
>.|TRBV18|.|TRBJ2-5
CAGSPILTSWETQYF
TGTGCCGGCTCACCAATCCTAACTAGCTGGGAGACCCAGTACTTC
>TRBD1|TRBV27|.|TRBJ2-6
CASSNRGLILGANVLTF
TGTGCCAGCAGCAACAGGGGGCTTATTTTAGGGGCCAACGTCCTGACTTTC
>.|TRBV7-9|.|TRBJ1-4
CASSARGESSEKLFF
TGTGCCAGCAGCGCACGGGGGGAGTCGAGTGAAAAACTGTTTTTT
>.|TRBV5-1|.|TRBJ2-7
CASSFSRPGDEQYF
TGCGCCAGCAGCTTTTCCCGGCCGGGGGACGAGCAGTACTTC
>.|TRBV30|.|TRBJ1-5
CAWSVYGVNQPQHF
TGTGCCTGGAGTGTATACGGGGTCAATCAGCCCCAGCATTTT
>.|TRBV25-1|.|TRBJ1-1
CASSEYGGGEGTEAFF
TGTGCCAGCAGTGAATACGGAGGAGGGGAAGGCACTGAAGCTTTCTTT
>.|TRBV7-3|.|TRBJ1-6
CASSLGEGSPLHF
TGTGCCAGCAGCCTGGGAGAAGGATCACCCCTCCACTTT
>.|TRBV6-5|.|TRBJ2-5
CASSYYSGMETQYF
TGTGCCAGCAGTTACTACTCAGGGATGGAGACCCAGTACTTC
>TRBD2|TRBV5-4|.|TRBJ2-1
CASSLSSGGVYNEQFF
TGTGCCAGCAGCCTGTCTAGCGGGGGGGTCTACAATGAGCAGTTCTTC
>TRBD1|TRBV6-5|.|TRBJ2-2
CASTSGGRTGELFF
TGTGCCAGCACATCAGGGGGCCGGACCGGGGAGCTGTTTTTT
>.|TRBV27|.|TRBJ1-2
CASSLSVLGNIGGYTF
TGTGCCAGCAGTTTATCGGTGCTGGGCAATATTGGTGGCTACACCTTC
>.|TRBV5-1|.|TRBJ2-1
CASSLAVSHNEQFF
TGCGCCAGCAGCTTGGCCGTCTCCCACAATGAGCAGTTCTTC
>.|TRBV14|.|TRBJ1-2
CASSQELHRDYGYTF
TGTGCCAGCAGCCAAGAGTTACACAGAGACTATGGCTACACCTTC
>TRBD2|TRBV25-1|.|TRBJ2-5
CASTGTEREGRGTQYF
TGTGCCAGCACGGGCACCGAGCGGGAGGGCCGGGGGACCCAGTACTTC
>TRBD2|TRBV15|.|TRBJ2-5
CATSRKRGGINKETQYF
TGTGCCACCAGCAGGAAGAGGGGAGGGATTAATAAGGAGACCCAGTACTTC
>TRBD1|TRBV2|.|TRBJ2-7
CASTEDRVYEQYF
TGTGCCAGCACCGAAGACAGGGTCTACGAGCAGTACTTC
>.|TRBV7-2|.|TRBJ2-1
CASSGGREQFF
TGTGCCAGCAGCGGGGGCCGGGAGCAGTTCTTC
>TRBD2|TRBV6-5|once|TRBJ2-3
CASRSSGRSDTQYF
TGTGCCAGCCGTTCTAGCGGGAGATCAGATACGCAGTATTTT
>.|TRBV5-1|.|TRBJ1-5
CASSLQGGHQPQHF
TGCGCCAGCAGCTTACAGGGTGGACATCAGCCCCAGCATTTT
>.|TRBV11-2|.|TRBJ1-2
CASTKAGDSYGYTF
TGTGCCAGCACCAAAGCAGGGGATAGCTATGGCTACACCTTC
>TRBD2|TRBV7-7|.|TRBJ2-1
CASSLVWVAGVNEQFF
TGTGCCAGCAGCTTAGTTTGGGTAGCGGGAGTCAACGAGCAGTTCTTC
>TRBD2|TRBV6-5|few|TRBJ2-7
CASAAGDEQYF
TGTGCCAGCGCTGCGGGGGACGAGCAGTACTTC
>.|TRBV6-1|few|TRBJ2-7
CASSEARGGAYEQYF
TGTGCCAGCAGTGAAGCGCGGGGCGGTGCCTACGAGCAGTACTTC
>TRBD2|TRBV7-8|.|TRBJ2-3
CASSPASGRVGDTQYF
TGTGCCAGCAGCCCAGCTAGCGGGAGGGTTGGAGATACGCAGTATTTT
>TRBD2|TRBV5-1|.|TRBJ2-7
CASSLAAGVENYEQYF
TGCGCCAGCAGCTTGGCCGCGGGAGTGGAAAACTACGAGCAGTACTTC
>.|TRBV11-2|.|TRBJ1-2
CASSLSGVGYTF
TGTGCCAGCAGCCTCTCCGGGGTCGGCTACACCTTC
>.|TRBV4-2|.|TRBJ2-7
CASSQGGARGTYEQYF
TGTGCCAGCAGCCAAGGGGGCGCCCGAGGTACCTACGAGCAGTACTTC
>.|TRBV11-2|.|TRBJ2-7
CASSLALSYEQYF
TGTGCCAGCAGCTTAGCCCTCTCCTACGAGCAGTACTTC
>.|TRBV5-1|.|TRBJ2-1
CASSFVDSTYNEQFF
TGCGCCAGCAGCTTCGTGGACTCCACCTACAATGAGCAGTTCTTC